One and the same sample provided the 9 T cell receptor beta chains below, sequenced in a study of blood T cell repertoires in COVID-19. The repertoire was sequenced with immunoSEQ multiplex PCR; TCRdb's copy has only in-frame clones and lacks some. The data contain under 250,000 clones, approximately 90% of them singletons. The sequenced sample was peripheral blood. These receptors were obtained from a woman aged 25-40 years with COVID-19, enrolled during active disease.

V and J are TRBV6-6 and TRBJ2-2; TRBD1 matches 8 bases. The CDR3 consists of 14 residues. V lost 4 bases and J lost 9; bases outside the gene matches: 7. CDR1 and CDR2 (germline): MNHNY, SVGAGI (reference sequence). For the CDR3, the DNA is TGTGCCAGCAGTTCGCGGCAGGGGGCGAGGGAGCTGTTTTTT. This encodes CASSSRQGARELFF.

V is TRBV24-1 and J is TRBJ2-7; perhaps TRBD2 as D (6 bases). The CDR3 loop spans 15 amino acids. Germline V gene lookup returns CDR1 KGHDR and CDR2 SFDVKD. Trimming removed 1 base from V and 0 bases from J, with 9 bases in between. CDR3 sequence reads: CATSDFTGDSYEQYF. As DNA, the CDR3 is TGTGCCACCAGTGATTTCACGGGAGACTCCTACGAGCAGTACTTC.

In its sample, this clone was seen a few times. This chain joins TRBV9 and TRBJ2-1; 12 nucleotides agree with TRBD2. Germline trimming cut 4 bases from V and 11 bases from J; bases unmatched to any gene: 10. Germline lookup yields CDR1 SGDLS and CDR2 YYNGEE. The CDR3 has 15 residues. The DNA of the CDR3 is TGTGCCAGCAGCTTCGCTAGCGGGGGGGCCGTAAAGCAGTTCTTC. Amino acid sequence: CASSFASGGAVKQFF.

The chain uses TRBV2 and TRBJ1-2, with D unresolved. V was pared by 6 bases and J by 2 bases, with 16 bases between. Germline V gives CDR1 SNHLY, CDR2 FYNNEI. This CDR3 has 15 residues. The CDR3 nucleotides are TGTGCCAGCAGGCTACAGTGGAACCAGAACTATGGCTACACCTTC. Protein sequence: CASRLQWNQNYGYTF.

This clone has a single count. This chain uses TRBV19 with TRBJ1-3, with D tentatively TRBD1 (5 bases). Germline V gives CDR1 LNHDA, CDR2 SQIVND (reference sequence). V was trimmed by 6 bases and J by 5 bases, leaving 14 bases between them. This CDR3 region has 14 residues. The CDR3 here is CASRLSTARNTIYF. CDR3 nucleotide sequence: TGTGCCAGTAGATTGTCGACAGCCCGAAACACCATATATTTT.

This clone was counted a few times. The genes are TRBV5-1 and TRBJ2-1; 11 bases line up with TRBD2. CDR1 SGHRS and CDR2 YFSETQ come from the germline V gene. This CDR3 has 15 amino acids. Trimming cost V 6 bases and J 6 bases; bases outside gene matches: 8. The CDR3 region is CASTISGRGSNEQFF. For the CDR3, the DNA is TGCGCCAGCACGATTAGCGGGAGGGGCTCCAATGAGCAGTTCTTC. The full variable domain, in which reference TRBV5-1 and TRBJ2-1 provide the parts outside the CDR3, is KAGVTQTPRYLIKTRGQQVTLSCSPISGHRSVSWYQQTPGQGLQFLFEYFSETQRNKGNFPGRFSGRQFSNSRSEMNVSTLELGDSALYLCASTISGRGSNEQFFGPGTRLTVL.

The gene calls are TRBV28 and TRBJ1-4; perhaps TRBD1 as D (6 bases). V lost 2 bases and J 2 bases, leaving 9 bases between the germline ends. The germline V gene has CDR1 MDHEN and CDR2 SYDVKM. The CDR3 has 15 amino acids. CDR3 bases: TGTGCCAGCAGTTTAGGGGGCCAGACTAATGAAAAACTGTTTTTT. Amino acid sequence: CASSLGGQTNEKLFF.

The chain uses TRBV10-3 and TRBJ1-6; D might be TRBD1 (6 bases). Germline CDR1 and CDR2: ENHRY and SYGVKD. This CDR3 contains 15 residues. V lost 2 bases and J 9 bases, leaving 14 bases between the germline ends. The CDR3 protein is CAISETESQGSPLHF. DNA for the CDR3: TGTGCCATCAGTGAGACCGAATCACAGGGTTCACCCCTCCACTTT.

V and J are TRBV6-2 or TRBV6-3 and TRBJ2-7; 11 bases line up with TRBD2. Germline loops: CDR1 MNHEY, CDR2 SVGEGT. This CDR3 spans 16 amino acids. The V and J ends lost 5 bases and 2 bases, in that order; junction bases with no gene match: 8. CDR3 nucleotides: TGTGCCAGCAGTGCACCCGGGACTAGCGGCACCTACGAGCAGTACTTC. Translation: CASSAPGTSGTYEQYF.